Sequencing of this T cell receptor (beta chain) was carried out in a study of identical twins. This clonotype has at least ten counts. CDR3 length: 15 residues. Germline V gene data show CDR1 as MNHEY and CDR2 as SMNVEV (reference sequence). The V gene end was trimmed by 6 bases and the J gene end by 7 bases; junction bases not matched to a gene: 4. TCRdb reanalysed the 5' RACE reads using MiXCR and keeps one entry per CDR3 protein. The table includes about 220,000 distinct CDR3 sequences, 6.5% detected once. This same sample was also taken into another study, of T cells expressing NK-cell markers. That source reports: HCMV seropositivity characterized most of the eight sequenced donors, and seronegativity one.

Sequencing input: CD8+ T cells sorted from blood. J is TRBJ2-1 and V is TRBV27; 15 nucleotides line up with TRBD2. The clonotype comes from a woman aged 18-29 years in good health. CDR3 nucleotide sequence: TGTGCCAGCAGCCCCGGGACTAGCGGGAGGAATGAGCAGTTCTTC. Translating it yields CASSPGTSGRNEQFF.